The rows below give T cell receptor beta chains drawn from one sample of a study of identical twins. TCRdb passed the 5' RACE reads through MiXCR, listing each CDR3 protein once. Of some 1,700,000 distinct CDR3 sequences in the sample, about 30% were seen once. Sequences were obtained from cord blood. The receptors originated from a newborn girl in good health. CDR3s include the opening cysteine and the closing phenylalanine or tryptophan. The D gene is left open where the match is weak. Clone size appears in some rows only: once, few, many, or a class for an expanded clone.

clone size: NA
V gene: TRBV6-6
D gene: NA
CDR3 length: 10
J gene: TRBJ2-1
CDR3 DNA: TGTGCCAGCGGACGTCCGGAGCAGTTCTTC
CDR3 protein: CASGRPEQFF

clone size: few
V gene: TRBV10-3
D gene: NA
CDR3 length: 14
J gene: TRBJ1-2
CDR3 DNA: TGTGCCATCACCTCCTTCACAGGGTCGGGTGGCTACACCTTC
CDR3 protein: CAITSFTGSGGYTF

clone size: NA
V gene: TRBV20-1
D gene: TRBD2
CDR3 length: 16
J gene: TRBJ2-1
CDR3 DNA: TGCAGTGCTTGGCCCGGCGGGACTAGCATGGTCAATGAGCAGTTCTTC
CDR3 protein: CSAWPGGTSMVNEQFF

clone size: NA
V gene: TRBV24-1
D gene: TRBD1
CDR3 length: 19
J gene: TRBJ2-2
CDR3 DNA: TGTGCCACCAGTGATCCCCGGACAGGAATGAGACTGAACACCGGGGAGCTGTTTTTT
CDR3 protein: CATSDPRTGMRLNTGELFF

clone size: NA
V gene: TRBV27
D gene: TRBD2
CDR3 length: 14
J gene: TRBJ2-1
CDR3 DNA: TGTGCCGGCAGAAAATGGGGGAGGGCCAGTGAGCAGTTCTTC
CDR3 protein: CAGRKWGRASEQFF

clone size: NA
V gene: TRBV5-1
D gene: NA
CDR3 length: 15
J gene: TRBJ1-1
CDR3 DNA: TGCGCCAGCAGCTCCCGCCGCTTAATGAACACTGAAGCTTTCTTT
CDR3 protein: CASSSRRLMNTEAFF

clone size: many
V gene: TRBV25-1
D gene: NA
CDR3 length: 17
J gene: TRBJ2-7
CDR3 DNA: TGTGCCAGCAGCCTGGTGGTTAGCGGAGCCGGAGCCTACGAGCAGTACTTC
CDR3 protein: CASSLVVSGAGAYEQYF

clone size: NA
V gene: TRBV30
D gene: NA
CDR3 length: 13
J gene: TRBJ2-3
CDR3 DNA: TGTGCCTTGCACGGGGGAAGCACAGATACGCAGTATTTT
CDR3 protein: CALHGGSTDTQYF

clone size: many
V gene: TRBV28
D gene: NA
CDR3 length: 14
J gene: TRBJ2-3
CDR3 DNA: TGTGCCAGCAGTTGGGAGCAAGGCTCAGATACGCAGTATTTT
CDR3 protein: CASSWEQGSDTQYF

clone size: NA
V gene: TRBV20-1
D gene: NA
CDR3 length: 14
J gene: TRBJ2-5
CDR3 DNA: TGCAGTGCTAGATTCTCCGGGACCCAAGAGACCCAGTACTTC
CDR3 protein: CSARFSGTQETQYF

clone size: few
V gene: TRBV5-1
D gene: NA
CDR3 length: 12
J gene: TRBJ2-1
CDR3 DNA: TGCGCCAGCAGGCCCATCCGTGGTGAGCAGTTCTTC
CDR3 protein: CASRPIRGEQFF

clone size: NA
V gene: TRBV5-5
D gene: NA
CDR3 length: 13
J gene: TRBJ2-3
CDR3 DNA: TGTGCCAGCAGCTGGGACTGCACAGATACGCAGTATTTT
CDR3 protein: CASSWDCTDTQYF

clone size: many
V gene: TRBV29-1
D gene: NA
CDR3 length: 14
J gene: TRBJ2-3
CDR3 DNA: TGCAGCGTTAGAAACATTGACGGGGGCGATACGCAGTATTTT
CDR3 protein: CSVRNIDGGDTQYF

clone size: NA
V gene: TRBV29-1
D gene: NA
CDR3 length: 14
J gene: TRBJ1-2
CDR3 DNA: TGCAGCGTTGAAGGAGACGGGACTTTCTATGGCTACACCTTC
CDR3 protein: CSVEGDGTFYGYTF

clone size: NA
V gene: TRBV15
D gene: NA
CDR3 length: 15
J gene: TRBJ2-3
CDR3 DNA: TGTGCCACCAGCAGAGAAGGCGGCCGCACAGATACGCAGTATTTT
CDR3 protein: CATSREGGRTDTQYF

clone size: NA
V gene: TRBV19
D gene: NA
CDR3 length: 14
J gene: TRBJ1-2
CDR3 DNA: TGTGCCAGTAGTGGCCCTCAGGGCCCCTATGGCTACACCTTC
CDR3 protein: CASSGPQGPYGYTF

clone size: NA
V gene: TRBV28
D gene: NA
CDR3 length: 13
J gene: TRBJ1-6
CDR3 DNA: TGTGCCAGCAGTTCCTACAGGGCGTCACCCCTCCACTTT
CDR3 protein: CASSSYRASPLHF

clone size: NA
V gene: TRBV20-1
D gene: TRBD2
CDR3 length: 14
J gene: TRBJ2-1
CDR3 DNA: TGCAGCTGCTGGCTAGCGGGCTACAACAATGAGCAGTTCTTC
CDR3 protein: CSCWLAGYNNEQFF

clone size: few
V gene: TRBV29-1
D gene: TRBD1
CDR3 length: 13
J gene: TRBJ1-2
CDR3 DNA: TGCAGCGTCCGACAGGGAAGCAGCTATGGCTACACCTTC
CDR3 protein: CSVRQGSSYGYTF

clone size: few
V gene: TRBV5-6
D gene: NA
CDR3 length: 15
J gene: TRBJ2-1
CDR3 DNA: TGTGCCAGCAGCTTGGGCAGATTCAGAGGCAATGAGCAGTTCTTC
CDR3 protein: CASSLGRFRGNEQFF

clone size: NA
V gene: TRBV9
D gene: TRBD1
CDR3 length: 16
J gene: TRBJ1-2
CDR3 DNA: TGTGCCAGCAGCGTATACGGGACAGGGGAAGACTATGGCTACACCTTC
CDR3 protein: CASSVYGTGEDYGYTF

clone size: NA
V gene: TRBV24-1
D gene: NA
CDR3 length: 14
J gene: TRBJ1-4
CDR3 DNA: TGTGCCACCAGCCCCGGGGGTGCTAATGAAAAACTGTTTTTT
CDR3 protein: CATSPGGANEKLFF

clone size: NA
V gene: TRBV5-1
D gene: TRBD2
CDR3 length: 18
J gene: TRBJ2-7
CDR3 DNA: TGCGCCAGCAGCTTGGGACTAGCGGTGGTTACAGCCTACAATGAGCAGTACTTC
CDR3 protein: CASSLGLAVVTAYNEQYF

clone size: many
V gene: TRBV10-3
D gene: NA
CDR3 length: 14
J gene: TRBJ1-2
CDR3 DNA: TGTGCCATACAGTCCGGGGATGAGAACTATGGCTACACCTTC
CDR3 protein: CAIQSGDENYGYTF

clone size: NA
V gene: TRBV6-5
D gene: NA
CDR3 length: 17
J gene: TRBJ2-2
CDR3 DNA: TGTGCCAGCAGCTCCTCCTGGGGCGGACTCGGCACCGGGGAGCTGTTTTTT
CDR3 protein: CASSSSWGGLGTGELFF

clone size: many
V gene: TRBV29-1
D gene: NA
CDR3 length: 11
J gene: TRBJ2-7
CDR3 DNA: TGCAGCGTACGCGCGGCCTACGAGCAGTACTTC
CDR3 protein: CSVRAAYEQYF

clone size: NA
V gene: TRBV2
D gene: NA
CDR3 length: 15
J gene: TRBJ2-7
CDR3 DNA: TGTGCCAGCAAGGAGAGTGGGGTTAGGGCCTACGAGCAGTACTTC
CDR3 protein: CASKESGVRAYEQYF

clone size: NA
V gene: TRBV6-5
D gene: NA
CDR3 length: 13
J gene: TRBJ1-6
CDR3 DNA: TGTGCCAGCATCACCAAGTCGGATTCACCCCCCCACTTT
CDR3 protein: CASITKSDSPPHF

clone size: many
V gene: TRBV4-2
D gene: NA
CDR3 length: 13
J gene: TRBJ2-5
CDR3 DNA: TGTGCCAGCAGCCAATTTCCTGGGGAGACCCAGTACTTC
CDR3 protein: CASSQFPGETQYF

clone size: few
V gene: TRBV7-9
D gene: NA
CDR3 length: 13
J gene: TRBJ1-1
CDR3 DNA: TGTGCCAGCAGCTCCGAGGGGTACACTGAAGCTTTCTTT
CDR3 protein: CASSSEGYTEAFF

clone size: few
V gene: TRBV20-1
D gene: NA
CDR3 length: 11
J gene: TRBJ2-7
CDR3 DNA: TGCAGTAGCGGGCACTCCTACGAGCAGTACTTC
CDR3 protein: CSSGHSYEQYF

clone size: NA
V gene: TRBV7-9
D gene: NA
CDR3 length: 14
J gene: TRBJ2-4
CDR3 DNA: TGTGCCAGCAGCTTTGGGGAGGTCCTAAACATTCAGTACTTC
CDR3 protein: CASSFGEVLNIQYF

clone size: NA
V gene: TRBV28
D gene: NA
CDR3 length: 17
J gene: TRBJ2-3
CDR3 DNA: TGTGCCAGCAGACCTTTAAGGGGGGTTGATAGCACAGATACGCAGTATTTT
CDR3 protein: CASRPLRGVDSTDTQYF

clone size: NA
V gene: TRBV9
D gene: TRBD2
CDR3 length: 15
J gene: TRBJ2-3
CDR3 DNA: TGTGCCAGCAGCGTAGGCGGGACTACCACAGATACGCAGTATTTT
CDR3 protein: CASSVGGTTTDTQYF

clone size: NA
V gene: TRBV5-4
D gene: NA
CDR3 length: 15
J gene: TRBJ1-2
CDR3 DNA: TGTGTCAGCAGCCGGACCGGCGCCGGTAACTATGGCTACACCTTC
CDR3 protein: CVSSRTGAGNYGYTF

clone size: few
V gene: TRBV12-3/TRBV12-4
D gene: TRBD2
CDR3 length: 16
J gene: TRBJ2-1
CDR3 DNA: TGTGCCAGCAGTTTAGTGGCGGGGGGATTCTACAATGAGCAGTTCTTC
CDR3 protein: CASSLVAGGFYNEQFF

clone size: many
V gene: TRBV2
D gene: TRBD1
CDR3 length: 15
J gene: TRBJ1-5
CDR3 DNA: TGTGCCAGCAGCGCGGGACAGGGGGGCAATCAGCCCCAGCATTTT
CDR3 protein: CASSAGQGGNQPQHF

clone size: NA
V gene: TRBV3-1
D gene: NA
CDR3 length: 17
J gene: TRBJ2-5
CDR3 DNA: TGTGCCAGCAGCCAAGAGAGGACTAACAGCTACCAAGAGACCCAGTACTTC
CDR3 protein: CASSQERTNSYQETQYF

clone size: NA
V gene: TRBV7-9
D gene: TRBD1
CDR3 length: 16
J gene: TRBJ1-1
CDR3 DNA: TGTGCCAGCAGCTTCACAACAGGGGCCGGACCGACTGAAGCTTTCTTT
CDR3 protein: CASSFTTGAGPTEAFF

clone size: NA
V gene: TRBV20-1
D gene: NA
CDR3 length: 14
J gene: TRBJ1-2
CDR3 DNA: TGCAGTGCTAGGGGGATGGGGGCTTTTTATGGCTACACCTTC
CDR3 protein: CSARGMGAFYGYTF

clone size: NA
V gene: TRBV12-3/TRBV12-4
D gene: NA
CDR3 length: 16
J gene: TRBJ1-6
CDR3 DNA: TGTGCCAGCAGCCCTACCACACAGGGTTTAGGGTCACTCCTCCACTTT
CDR3 protein: CASSPTTQGLGSLLHF

clone size: few
V gene: TRBV20-1
D gene: TRBD2
CDR3 length: 15
J gene: TRBJ2-5
CDR3 DNA: TGCAGTGCTAGAGATGTGATAGCGGGGCTCGAGACCCAGTACTTC
CDR3 protein: CSARDVIAGLETQYF

clone size: NA
V gene: TRBV20-1
D gene: TRBD1
CDR3 length: 14
J gene: TRBJ1-5
CDR3 DNA: TGCAGTGCTATCGAGACAGGGGTGGTACAGCCCCAGCATTTT
CDR3 protein: CSAIETGVVQPQHF

clone size: NA
V gene: TRBV4-2
D gene: NA
CDR3 length: 21
J gene: TRBJ2-1
CDR3 DNA: TGTGCCAGCAGCCAGCTAGCGACAGGGCGGCTAGCGGCAATCTCCTACAATGAGCAGTTCTTC
CDR3 protein: CASSQLATGRLAAISYNEQFF

clone size: many
V gene: TRBV9
D gene: TRBD2
CDR3 length: 16
J gene: TRBJ2-1
CDR3 DNA: TGTGCCAGCAGCGTAGCCCGACTAGCGGGTTACAATGAGCAGTTCTTC
CDR3 protein: CASSVARLAGYNEQFF

clone size: NA
V gene: TRBV27
D gene: NA
CDR3 length: 14
J gene: TRBJ1-6
CDR3 DNA: TGTGCCAGCAGTTTATGGGACAATAATTCACCCCTCCACTTT
CDR3 protein: CASSLWDNNSPLHF